This TCR beta chain emerged from a study of preoperative IRX-2 immunotherapy in early breast cancer (dated by TCRdb to between 2019 and 2020). As to this clone: This receptor's antigen is unknown. No qualities accompany the bases; no much larger clone lies one base away.

At the junction V is shortened by 8 bases and J by 2 bases; bases outside the gene matches: 3. The germline V gene specifies WSHSY as CDR1 and SAAADI as CDR2. There are 14 amino acids in the CDR3, from cysteine to phenylalanine inclusive. Solely the CDR3 DNA is kept, with 42 bases framed from the first base. Preparation of the library involved the immunoSEQ multiplex PCR assay. TCRdb holds this immuneACCESS table with in-frame rearrangements only. Some clones are missing; in checked studies, unresolved V genes explain under half, and the rest has no known cause. The sample includes about 67,000 clones, with approximately 93% observed a single time. The ten largest clones capture around 1.5% of the sample. The treatment or condition label, as the study defines it: preoperative locoregional IRX-2 cytokine immunotherapy. The samples were obtained from a phase Ib study that tested preoperative, locoregional IRX-2 cytokine immunotherapy designed to prime immune responses. Before surgery, IRX-2 was given to the donors, who were patients with early-stage breast cancer.

The rearranged chain carries TRBV10-2 and TRBJ1-5; TRBD1 fits 10 bases in the junction. Sampling was performed from a patient treated with IRX-2 immunotherapy. The source is a human donor with breast cancer. The CDR3 in this case is CASRDRGGNQPQHF. The nucleotides read TGCGCCAGCCGGGACAGGGGCGGCAATCAGCCCCAGCATTTT.